This TCR beta chain stems from a study of cytomegalovirus exposure and HLA in healthy donors. Germline V gives CDR1 SGHRS, CDR2 YFSETQ. Trimming removed 4 bases from V and 1 base from J, with 9 bases in between. CDR3 size: 13 residues. Primers: 60 Vbeta forward and 13 Jbeta reverse. Profiling relied on immunoSEQ multiplex PCR, and the TCRdb table lists in-frame clones only, not all of them. The profile shows over 75,000 clones, around 80% of them singletons. Sequenced: PBMCs. This receptor was taken from an older woman in good health and CMV-seronegative. V and J are TRBV5-1 and TRBJ2-7; D might be TRBD1 (6 bases). Here the CDR3 DNA reads TGCGCCAGCAGCACACAGGGATCCTACGAGCAGTACTTC. Amino acid sequence: CASSTQGSYEQYF.